This T cell receptor beta chain emerged from a study of blood T cell repertoires in COVID-19. Whole-study context: Samples of COVID-19 (acute and convalescent) were obtained from the United States, Italy and Spain. PBMCs, B-cell-depleted T cells, or T cells were the source of the cDNA or gDNA that made up the material.

The CDR3 sequence is 13 residues long. Per the germline V gene, CDR1 is SGDLS and CDR2 is YYNGEE. V lost 0 bases and J 8 bases, leaving 11 bases between the germline ends. How the authors handled the data: Reference gene primers were amplified, and this amplification served to estimate nucleated cell counts. Method: immunoSEQ multiplex PCR; TCRdb's copy keeps in-frame clones and lacks some. V and J calls and clone size come straight from that table; D and trimming were deduced from the DNA. This table holds tens of thousands of clones, around 91% found once. This clone appeared a single time. Specimen: peripheral blood. This clonotype originated in a human donor in a cohort sampled during active COVID-19. The J gene is TRBJ1-2, the V gene TRBV9; D gene unclear. CDR3 region: CASSVEVNGGYTF. Here the CDR3 DNA reads TGTGCCAGCAGCGTAGAGGTCAACGGGGGCTACACCTTC. The full variable domain, completed using reference TRBV9 and TRBJ1-2, is DSGVTQTPKHLITATGQRVTLRCSPRSGDLSVYWYQQSLDQGLQFLIQYYNGEERAKGNILERFSAQQFPDLHSELNLSSLELGDSALYFCASSVEVNGGYTFGSGTRLTVV.